This TCR beta chain derives from a study of blood T cell repertoires in COVID-19. Study overall: Sites in the United States, Italy and Spain provided acute and convalescent COVID-19 samples.

CDR1 is SNHLY and CDR2 is FYNNEI in the germline V gene. With 6 bases removed from V and 3 bases from J, the gap between germline ends came to 11 bases. The length of the CDR3 is 13 residues. This clone came up once. Method: immunoSEQ multiplex PCR; TCRdb's copy keeps in-frame clones and lacks some. The sample lists roughly 250,000 clones; about nine tenths were seen once. A Seattle source enrolled patients during active infection and followed them longitudinally. This receptor was obtained from a young woman with COVID-19, enrolled during active disease. The chain recombines TRBV2 with TRBJ1-1, with a possible D match to TRBD1 (5 bases). What was sequenced was peripheral blood. As DNA, the CDR3 is TGTGCCAGCAGGGTGGACACCTACACTGAAGCTTTCTTT. Protein product: CASRVDTYTEAFF. The variable domain in full, completed from reference TRBV2 and TRBJ1-1, reads EPEVTQTPSHQVTQMGQEVILRCVPISNHLYFYWYRQILGQKVEFLVSFYNNEISEKSEIFDDQFSVERPDGSNFTLKIRSTKLEDSAMYFCASRVDTYTEAFFGQGTRLTVV.